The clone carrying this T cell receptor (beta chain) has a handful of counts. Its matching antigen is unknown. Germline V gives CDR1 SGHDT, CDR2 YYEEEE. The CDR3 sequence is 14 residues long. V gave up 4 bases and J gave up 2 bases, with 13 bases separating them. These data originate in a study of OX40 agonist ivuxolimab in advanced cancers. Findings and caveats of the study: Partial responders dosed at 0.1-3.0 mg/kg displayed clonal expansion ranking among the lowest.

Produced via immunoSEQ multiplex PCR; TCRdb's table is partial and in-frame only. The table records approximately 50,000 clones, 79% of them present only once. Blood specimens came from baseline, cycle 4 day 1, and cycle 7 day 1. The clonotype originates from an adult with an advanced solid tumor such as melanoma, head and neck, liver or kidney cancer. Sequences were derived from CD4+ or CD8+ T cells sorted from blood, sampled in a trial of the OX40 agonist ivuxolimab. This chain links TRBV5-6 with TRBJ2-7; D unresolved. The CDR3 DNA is TGTGCCAGCAGCCCCCTGAGATCCCCCTACGAGCAGTACTTC. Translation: CASSPLRSPYEQYF.